Given below is one T cell receptor beta chain in context. This clone's antigen is unknown. Per-base qualities were not stored, and no clone one base away is much larger. This specimen belongs to a study of cytomegalovirus exposure and HLA in healthy donors (dated by TCRdb to about 2017). About the full investigation: In an earlier analysis of under 600 of the donors, 276 Gb of sequence data and some 100 million unique TCR beta sequences from roughly 190 million T cells were reported. An early release that covered about 600 HLA-typed donors contained approximately 300 gigabases of sequencing data and approximately 85 million unique TCR sequences. The genetic ancestry cluster associated with self-reported Caucasian donors included 70% to 85% of the approximately 400 genotyped donors. The study was designed to test whether signatures of past pathogen exposure could be identified by cataloging public T cell receptors. The study used immunosequencing to profile the T cell repertoires of 666 subjects and linked those repertoires to cytomegalovirus serostatus. A separate validation cohort of approximately 130 different subjects was used in addition to the roughly 670-subject first cohort. To predict cytomegalovirus infection status, the study brought together high-throughput TCR immunosequencing, statistical association of individual TCRs with disease status, and machine learning. A later analysis re-analyzed previously published TCR beta repertoires from about 600 donors and added high-resolution HLA genotyping to study TCR occurrence patterns. Rather than drawing on any new phenotypic data, the later analysis identified candidate immune exposures from TCR beta sequences and the way those sequences occurred across donors. An earlier analysis of roughly 600 of the donors used high-throughput TCR beta sequencing to judge whether each TCR beta V gene segment behaved as functional or pseudogenic. Alongside the repertoire data, information on donor age, sex, ethnicity and CMV serostatus was compiled. A later genetic analysis used genome-wide SNP genotypes for about 60% of the roughly 670 donors, treating that subset as a discovery cohort. Every repertoire in the discovery cohort had been generated on one and the same sequencing platform. Class I and class II HLA loci were covered by the typing at four-digit resolution. Typing coverage differed by locus: A, B, C, DRB1 and DQB1 were typed in about 629-640 donors, DQA1 in roughly 500, DPA1 in 606, and DPB1 in 472. About five DR-DQ haplotypes were treated as single units for association and clustering because of strong linkage in the cohort. On average, around 240,000 unique TCR beta nucleotide sequences were sequenced per donor among about 400 genotyped donors of the cohort, with 15% to 20% of those sequences being non-productive. Overall results and qualifications from the work: Most TCR sequences were observed very rarely across donors, whereas some public TCRs were present in many individuals. Immune exposure information for the cohort was limited to CMV serostatus. A later analysis associated about 16,000 TCR beta sequences with specific HLA alleles at a false discovery rate of 0.05. Strong co-occurrence of HLA alleles, especially DR and DQ, made assigning TCR associations to individual alleles difficult. Because HLA typing was missing for some donors at each locus, association tests included only the typed subset. The cohort was sequenced for TCR beta chains only, and without alpha or paired-chain data the features that could be detected were limited. Presence/absence analyses assumed roughly uniform sequencing depth across donors, an assumption that may not hold. A cluster of highly shared sequence variants was judged likely to represent a technical artifact of the sequencing pipeline. In a later genetic analysis, a missense DCLRE1C variant was associated with V-gene and J-gene trimming of TCR beta chains, and the association was replicated in an independent cohort. According to a later analysis, most CMV-associated TCR beta chains appeared to be HLA-restricted, and the HLA associations seemed to be driven largely by CMV exposure. Three of the identified cytomegalovirus-associated TCR beta chains were confirmed in vitro to be specific for cytomegalovirus antigens. According to the authors, the approach could potentially be generalized to other disease states and immunological phenotypes. Correlated functional status among segregating V segments might be attributable to linkage disequilibrium, but an unknown experimental factor could not be ruled out. A later analysis found that HLA-associated TCR beta chains were more clonally expanded and had lower generation probabilities than equally common non-associated chains. A later analysis reported that several top co-occurrence clusters appeared linked to parvovirus B19, influenza, CMV and Epstein-Barr virus. Compared with the approximately 700-donor mean, donors in an Asian-associated ancestry cluster had fewer N-insertions in productive TCRs, according to a later genetic analysis. A later analysis found that TCR association rates varied across HLA loci, with DRB1 alleles showing the most associated TCRs and HLA-C alleles the fewest. The study gave a list of some 150 TCR beta chains associated with cytomegalovirus. An earlier analysis of approximately 530 of the donors showed that most TCR beta V segments appeared in productive rearrangements either about 87% or about 30% of the time, which broadly matched IMGT annotations. Because counts were too low, roughly 18 rarely observed V segments, including chromosome 9 orphons, were left out of the earlier analysis of some 640 of the donors. The classifier was reported to diagnose cytomegalovirus status with high specificity and sensitivity in both the original cohort and the validation cohort. A further reported finding was that TCR beta sequences accurately predicted the HLA-A and HLA-B alleles for most subjects in the first cohort.

The cohort consisted of approximately 690 healthy bone marrow donors. At the time of sampling, all cohort members were nominally healthy, though unrecorded immune exposures were likely present. The donor tested CMV seropositive, placing the donor among the approximately 310 seropositive members of the cohort. A peripheral blood sample was provided by each donor, and peripheral blood mononuclear cells were used for TCR beta sequencing. The Qiagen DNeasy Blood Extraction Kit was used to extract genomic DNA from the blood cell samples. Preparation of the library involved the immunoSEQ multiplex PCR assay. The multiplex PCR relied on a mix of 60 forward primers for TCR Vbeta segments and 13 reverse primers for TCR Jbeta segments. A multiplex PCR assay on genomic DNA amplified the CDR3 region of rearranged TCR beta genes. Amplified TCR beta libraries were sequenced as 87-base-pair reads on the Illumina HiSeq System. Per the authors' processing: Across the 700 or so repertoires, a later analysis counted tens of millions of unique TCR beta chains, roughly 11 million of which were shared by at least two donors. To remove PCR and sequencing errors, raw reads were error-corrected and collapsed into unique sequences using a nearest-neighbor algorithm that merged closely related sequences. Alignment of CDR3 sequences to IMGT reference sequences was used to assign V, D and J gene segments. Each retained sequence needed at least a six-nucleotide match to both a V gene segment and a J gene segment. Rearrangements were called productive when the CDR3 lacked stop codons and stayed in frame with V and J; all others were non-productive. Following IMGT convention, CDR3 was defined as the stretch from the second conserved V-encoded cysteine up to the conserved J-encoded phenylalanine. Sequences without an unambiguous match to a single V gene segment were excluded from the earlier analysis of 450 to 750 of the donors. In an earlier analysis of a few hundred of the donors, V segments were called functional above 56.7% productive rearrangements and were called segregating when the between-donor standard deviation exceeded 5%. A statistical classification framework was developed to diagnose cytomegalovirus status using the catalog of TCR beta chain sequences. A later analysis assigned V and J genes by comparing TCR nucleotide sequences with IMGT/GENE-DB human TR gene sequences. A later analysis assigned CDR3 sequences and most-parsimonious VDJ recombination scenarios with the TCRdist pipeline. A later analysis defined each TCR beta chain by its CDR3 amino acid sequence plus V-gene family, and excluded reads lacking a unique V-gene family. A later analysis removed 550 to 650 highly shared, low-generation-probability nucleotide sequences to deal with suspected cross-contamination and a sequencing artifact. A later analysis calculated a clonal expansion index for each public chain from normalized within-repertoire ranks of inferred template counts. In a later analysis, generation probabilities were computed using a VDJ recombination model fitted to out-of-frame rearrangements, and the results were checked against IGoR. Hypergeometric tests were used in a later analysis to score TCR-TCR, TCR-HLA and TCR-CMV co-occurrence, with a repertoire-size bias correction applied to the TCR pairs. In a later analysis, false discovery rates were estimated by permuting HLA or CMV assignments 20 times. In a later analysis, co-occurring TCRs were grouped using DBSCAN, and TCRdist sequence similarity was added for clustering within HLA-allele-positive subsets. Repertoires with fewer than 30,000 or more than 120,000 public chains were left out of co-occurrence clustering, as were five repertoires with anomalous nucleotide sharing. TCRdb obtained this table from immuneACCESS and retained in-frame rearrangements with V and J assigned. These tables miss some clones; where compared with another copy, unresolved V genes account for less than half of the shortfall, and the remainder is unexplained. V, J and clone size were drawn from that table, and D and trimming were deduced from the DNA. The table for this sample lists 150,000 to 200,000 clones; 75% to 85% of them were counted only once. The ten largest account for 3.7% of the sample.

Input material: PBMCs. The TCR comes from a woman aged 55-69 years in good health and CMV-seropositive.

Here the CDR3 is given as CASSQRTGSGNTIYF. The nucleotide sequence is given as TGTGCCAGCAGTCAGAGGACAGGGTCCGGAAACACCATATATTTT. The chain uses TRBV27 and TRBJ1-3, with 8 bases matching TRBD1. The CDR1 and CDR2 encoded by the germline V gene (reference sequence) are MNHEY and SMNVEV. Relative to germline, V is missing 5 bases and J is missing 4 bases, with 7 bases of the junction outside any gene match. Counted from cysteine to phenylalanine, this CDR3 has 15 amino acids. The kept DNA is CDR3 alone, 45 bases in frame from the first base.